The 19 T cell receptor beta chains given below trace back to one sample, sequenced in a study of graft-versus-host responses after intestinal transplantation. No antigens are known for them. Sequenced by immunoSEQ multiplex PCR; TCRdb stores in-frame clones only, minus some. The table lists 70,000 to 75,000 clones, 80% to 90% of them singletons. The sample was unstimulated CD8+ T cells sorted from spleen or lymph node cells, taken before intestinal transplant. All receptors derive from a human donor who received an intestinal transplant.

Written as DNA, the CDR3 is TGTGCCAGCAGCCAATGGTCGGGGTTTAATGCAGATACGCAGTATTTT. The encoded protein is CASSQWSGFNADTQYF. The chain is built from TRBV7-9 and TRBJ2-3; TRBD2 might be the D (5 bases). With 5 bases removed from V and 4 bases from J, the gap between germline ends came to 19 bases. Germline CDR1 is SEHNR and CDR2 is FQNEAQ (reference sequence). The CDR3 runs 16 residues.

V is TRBV7-9 and J is TRBJ2-5, with D perhaps matching TRBD1 (6 bases). CDR3 length: 15 amino acids. The germline CDR1 and CDR2 sequences are SEHNR and FQNEAQ (reference sequence). Trimming shortened V by 5 bases and J by 4 bases, and 17 bases separated the two germline ends. The CDR3 here is CASSEYRESGETQYF. DNA for the CDR3: TGTGCCAGCAGCGAATACAGGGAATCTGGAGAGACCCAGTACTTC.

The V and J genes are TRBV6-1 and TRBJ2-5; perhaps TRBD2 as D (7 bases). V was shortened by 7 bases and J by 1 base, with 16 bases between the two germline ends. The germline V gene has CDR1 MNHNS and CDR2 SASEGT. The CDR3 is made up of 15 amino acids. CDR3 region: CASMRFAGAQETQYF. For the CDR3, the DNA is TGTGCCAGCATGAGATTCGCGGGGGCCCAAGAGACCCAGTACTTC.

This clone was seen only once. J is TRBJ2-7 and V is TRBV6-1; TRBD2 might be the D (5 bases). V shed 1 base and J shed 7 bases, with 14 bases lying between them. This CDR3 has 14 residues. Germline CDR1 and CDR2: MNHNS and SASEGT. DNA for the CDR3: TGTGCCAGCAGTGAAGGCCCGGCCGAGGGTGAGCAGTACTTC. This encodes CASSEGPAEGEQYF.

CDR3 sequence: CASSSGLGGDEQFF. As DNA, the CDR3 is TGTGCCAGCAGCTCGGGACTAGGGGGCGATGAGCAGTTCTTC. The chain links TRBV5-4 to TRBJ2-1, with D perhaps TRBD2 (8 bases). The CDR3 has 14 residues. Trimming stripped 3 bases from V and 8 bases from J, with 15 bases between. Per the germline V gene, CDR1 is SGHNT and CDR2 is YYREEE (reference sequence). The full variable domain, completed using reference TRBV5-4 and TRBJ2-1, is ETGVTQSPTHLIKTRGQQVTLRCSSQSGHNTVSWYQQALGQGPQFIFQYYREEENGRGNFPPRFSGLQFPNYSSELNVNALELDDSALYLCASSSGLGGDEQFFGPGTRLTVL.

V and J are TRBV6-1 and TRBJ2-7; possibly TRBD2 for D (6 bases). The germline V gene encodes CDR1 MNHNS and CDR2 SASEGT. The CDR3 runs to 13 residues. The ends were cut back, 5 bases at V and 3 bases at J, with 11 bases in the middle. The CDR3 protein is CASSFRDFYEQYF. In DNA form, the CDR3 reads TGTGCCAGCAGTTTCCGGGACTTCTACGAGCAGTACTTC.

The chain employs TRBV4-1 and TRBJ2-2; D possibly corresponds to TRBD2 (6 bases). The CDR3 totals 13 residues. Trimming cost V 5 bases and J 3 bases, with 7 bases left between them. Germline loops: CDR1 MGHRA, CDR2 YSYEKL. The CDR3 DNA reads TGCGCCAGCAGCTGGAGGGACACCGGGGAGCTGTTTTTT. Residues: CASSWRDTGELFF.

This clone appeared a single time. The rearrangement joins TRBV9 to TRBJ2-7, with TRBD2 matching over 10 bases. The CDR3 sequence is 14 residues long. CDR1 SGDLS and CDR2 YYNGEE come from the germline V gene. The ends lost 3 bases at V and 6 bases at J; junction bases unmatched: 6. Here the CDR3 reads CASSASGRAVEQYF. CDR3 sequence (DNA): TGTGCCAGCAGCGCGAGCGGGAGGGCCGTCGAGCAGTACTTC.

The rearrangement links TRBV11-2 to TRBJ2-1, with 7 bases lining up with TRBD1. The junction had 7 bases not matched to a gene; V was cut back by 5 bases and J by 6 bases. The CDR3 has 14 amino acids. In germline, CDR1 is SGHAT, CDR2 FQNNGV. In DNA form, the CDR3 reads TGTGCCAGCAGCCTTCGTGCAGGGGGCAATGAGCAGTTCTTC. Translating gives CASSLRAGGNEQFF.

This sequence joins TRBV27 and TRBJ2-7; possibly TRBD2 for D (6 bases). Germline assignment: CDR1 MNHEY and CDR2 SMNVEV (reference sequence). The V and J ends lost 3 bases and 6 bases respectively, with 12 bases between them. The CDR3 contains 13 residues. CDR3 loop: CASSLGGFSEQYF. DNA for the CDR3: TGTGCCAGCAGTTTGGGGGGATTTAGCGAGCAGTACTTC.

The chain has TRBV19 and TRBJ1-1; 9 bases are shared with TRBD1. Trimming at V came to 0 bases and at J to 1 base, leaving 0 bases not matched to a gene. This CDR3 contains 15 residues. Germline V gene lookup returns CDR1 LNHDA and CDR2 SQIVND (reference sequence). The CDR3: CASSIEQGANTEAFF. The DNA for the CDR3 is TGTGCCAGTAGTATAGAACAGGGGGCGAACACTGAAGCTTTCTTT.

This clone was detected only once. The chain employs TRBV11-2 and TRBJ1-3, with D perhaps matching TRBD1 (5 bases). The CDR3 runs to 17 residues. Trimming took 1 base from V and 3 from J, leaving 16 bases between them. Germline V gene data show CDR1 as SGHAT and CDR2 as FQNNGV. The CDR3 loop is CASSLAWEGPRGNTIYF. The CDR3, as DNA: TGTGCCAGCAGCTTAGCCTGGGAGGGGCCCCGTGGAAACACCATATATTTT.

This clone was recorded a few times. V is TRBV4-1 and J is TRBJ1-6; maybe TRBD1 (6 bases). Trimming stripped 0 bases from V and 5 bases from J, with 11 bases between. Germline CDR1 and CDR2: MGHRA and YSYEKL. This CDR3 comprises 16 residues. CDR3 in DNA: TGCGCCAGCAGCCAAGACGGGACAAACGATAATTCACCCCTCCACTTT. As protein: CASSQDGTNDNSPLHF.

The chain has TRBV7-9 and TRBJ1-1; perhaps TRBD1 as D (6 bases). Trimming cost V 6 bases and J 5 bases, with 19 bases left between them. The germline CDR1 and CDR2 sequences are SEHNR and FQNEAQ (reference sequence). The CDR3 covers 15 residues. This CDR3 is CASSQTGYDVTEAFF. The CDR3 DNA is TGTGCCAGCAGTCAAACAGGGTACGATGTAACTGAAGCTTTCTTT.

This chain connects TRBV5-1 to TRBJ2-7, with 7 bases aligning to TRBD1. This CDR3 comprises 14 residues. Trimming removed 2 bases from V and 3 bases from J; junction bases left unmatched: 5. The germline V gene encodes CDR1 SGHRS and CDR2 YFSETQ. CDR3 DNA: TGCGCCAGCAGCTTTTGGACAGGACTCTACGAGCAGTACTTC. Translation: CASSFWTGLYEQYF.

The rearrangement joins TRBV27 to TRBJ2-7; 8 positions agree with TRBD2. V was clipped by 0 bases and J by 8 bases; unmatched bases: 15. The CDR3 consists of 17 residues. The germline V gene encodes CDR1 MNHEY and CDR2 SMNVEV (reference sequence). CDR3 sequence: CASSLSGPGLAKSKQYF. For the CDR3, the DNA is TGTGCCAGCAGTTTATCCGGCCCTGGACTAGCTAAGTCCAAGCAGTACTTC.

V is TRBV5-1 and J is TRBJ2-7; TRBD1 matches 7 bases. The V gene's germline CDR1 is SGHRS and CDR2 YFSETQ. The CDR3 sequence is 15 residues long. V was clipped by 2 bases and J by 4 bases; unmatched bases: 9. The CDR3 spells CASSLEGQNTYEQYF. CDR3 nucleotide sequence: TGCGCCAGCAGCTTAGAGGGACAGAATACGTACGAGCAGTACTTC.

This chain uses TRBV30 with TRBJ1-5; no clear D. The germline CDR1 and CDR2 sequences are GTSNPN and SVGIG (reference sequence). The V end was cut by 5 bases, the J end by 0 bases, with 8 bases between. This CDR3 is built from 13 residues. Here the CDR3 DNA reads TGTGCCTGGGCAGATTATAGCAATCAGCCCCAGCATTTT. It translates to CAWADYSNQPQHF.

The CDR3 loop reads CASSLGTSADEQYF. Here the CDR3 DNA reads TGTGCCAGCAGCTTAGGGACTAGCGCCGACGAGCAGTACTTC. V is TRBV7-9 and J is TRBJ2-7; TRBD2 agrees at 9 bases. CDR3 length: 14 amino acids. Unmatched junction bases numbered 3, after V lost 1 base and J lost 5 bases. CDR1 is SEHNR and CDR2 is FQNEAQ in the germline V gene (reference sequence).